A selection of T cell receptor beta chains follows, all from one sample in a study of resident and recirculating memory T cells in vitiligo. Assay used: immunoSEQ multiplex PCR; TCRdb lists only in-frame clones, some missing. The sample yields roughly 80,000 clones, about 90% seen once. Sequenced input: blood. Every receptor here comes from a male donor with vitiligo. CDR3s include the opening cysteine and the closing phenylalanine or tryptophan. The D gene is left open where the match is weak. Only part of the rows carry a size: once, few, many, or a class if the clone is expanded.

j_call	clone_size	cdr3_length	v_call	d_call	cdr3_aa	cdr3_nt
TRBJ2-1	NA	12	TRBV7-9	TRBD1	CASSLGTGSPFF	TGTGCCAGCAGCTTAGGGACAGGGTCTCCGTTCTTC
TRBJ2-7	NA	16	TRBV27	NA	CASSLSIQHPLVEQYF	TGTGCCAGCAGTTTATCGATACAACACCCGCTTGTCGAGCAGTACTTC
TRBJ2-5	NA	14	TRBV4-1	NA	CASSQAYVGETQYF	TGCGCCAGCAGCCAAGCTTACGTCGGGGAGACCCAGTACTTC
TRBJ2-3	NA	15	TRBV4-2	NA	CASSQEGTLADTQYF	TGTGCCAGCAGCCAAGAGGGGACTCTAGCAGATACGCAGTATTTT
TRBJ2-5	once	14	TRBV19	NA	CASSMWGPQETQYF	TGTGCCAGTAGTATGTGGGGGCCGCAAGAGACCCAGTACTTC
TRBJ2-7	NA	15	TRBV11-2	TRBD2	CASSLGLAVTYEQYF	TGTGCCAGCAGCTTAGGACTAGCGGTTACCTACGAGCAGTACTTC
TRBJ2-7	NA	14	TRBV19	TRBD1	CASSSRQGSYEQYF	TGTGCCAGTAGTTCCCGACAGGGCTCCTACGAGCAGTACTTC
TRBJ2-5	once	15	TRBV28	TRBD1	CASSGSGQKQETQYF	TGTGCCAGCAGCGGTTCGGGACAGAAGCAAGAGACCCAGTACTTC
TRBJ2-5	NA	15	TRBV5-1	NA	CASSTPSAGRETQYF	TGCGCCAGCAGCACCCCCTCCGCGGGAAGGGAGACCCAGTACTTC
TRBJ2-1	NA	16	TRBV5-1	TRBD1	CASSLGGTGGWNEQFF	TGCGCCAGCAGCTTGGGGGGGACAGGGGGCTGGAATGAGCAGTTCTTC
TRBJ1-5	NA	13	TRBV25-1	TRBD1	CASSDDRGQPQHF	TGTGCCAGCAGTGATGACAGGGGTCAGCCCCAGCATTTT
TRBJ2-7	NA	16	TRBV5-3	NA	CAPVRLAGAPRREQYF	TGTGCCCCCGTGAGGCTAGCAGGAGCCCCCAGACGGGAGCAGTACTTC
TRBJ2-7	NA	17	TRBV10-2	TRBD2	CASRELGTSGRAYEQYF	TGCGCCAGCAGGGAACTAGGGACTAGCGGGAGGGCCTACGAGCAGTACTTC
TRBJ1-3	NA	18	TRBV10-1	TRBD1	CASLFLDRDPLSGNTIYF	TGCGCCAGCCTCTTCCTCGACAGGGACCCTCTCTCTGGAAACACCATATATTTT
TRBJ2-1	NA	14	TRBV5-1	NA	CASRATASYNEQFF	TGCGCCAGCAGAGCGACAGCTTCCTACAATGAGCAGTTCTTC
TRBJ2-7	NA	16	TRBV28	NA	CASYGEGDTGRYEQYF	TGTGCCAGCTACGGGGAGGGGGACACGGGTCGGTACGAGCAGTACTTC
TRBJ2-7	NA	16	TRBV15	TRBD1	CATSRDGQVPSYEQYF	TGTGCCACCAGCAGGGATGGACAGGTGCCCTCCTACGAGCAGTACTTC
TRBJ2-5	NA	13	TRBV6-5	NA	CASSYQAGETQYF	TGTGCCAGCAGTTACCAGGCGGGTGAGACCCAGTACTTC
TRBJ2-5	NA	15	TRBV9	TRBD1	CASSAGTGEWETQYF	TGTGCCAGCAGTGCAGGGACAGGGGAGTGGGAGACCCAGTACTTC
TRBJ1-2	NA	13	TRBV7-9	TRBD1	CAFPTGALYGYTF	TGTGCCTTTCCGACAGGGGCCCTCTATGGCTACACCTTC
TRBJ2-7	NA	14	TRBV28	NA	CASSPYRVTGEQYF	TGTGCCAGCAGTCCATACAGGGTCACGGGCGAGCAGTACTTC
TRBJ1-2	once	15	TRBV7-9	NA	CASSLMGGEDYGYTF	TGTGCCAGCAGCTTAATGGGGGGGGAGGATTATGGCTACACCTTC
TRBJ1-1	NA	17	TRBV21-1	NA	CASSSRVRGQGATEAFF	TGTGCCAGCAGCAGTAGGGTTCGGGGACAGGGGGCCACTGAAGCTTTCTTT
TRBJ2-1	once	16	TRBV7-2	NA	CASSLGLALRRDEQFF	TGTGCCAGCAGCTTGGGGCTAGCGCTAAGAAGGGATGAGCAGTTCTTC
TRBJ2-6	NA	15	TRBV19	NA	CASKGVVSGANVLTF	TGTGCCAGTAAAGGGGTGGTGTCCGGGGCCAACGTCCTGACTTTC
TRBJ1-3	once	14	TRBV5-1	NA	CASSLGQSGNTIYF	TGCGCCAGCAGCTTGGGTCAGTCTGGAAACACCATATATTTT